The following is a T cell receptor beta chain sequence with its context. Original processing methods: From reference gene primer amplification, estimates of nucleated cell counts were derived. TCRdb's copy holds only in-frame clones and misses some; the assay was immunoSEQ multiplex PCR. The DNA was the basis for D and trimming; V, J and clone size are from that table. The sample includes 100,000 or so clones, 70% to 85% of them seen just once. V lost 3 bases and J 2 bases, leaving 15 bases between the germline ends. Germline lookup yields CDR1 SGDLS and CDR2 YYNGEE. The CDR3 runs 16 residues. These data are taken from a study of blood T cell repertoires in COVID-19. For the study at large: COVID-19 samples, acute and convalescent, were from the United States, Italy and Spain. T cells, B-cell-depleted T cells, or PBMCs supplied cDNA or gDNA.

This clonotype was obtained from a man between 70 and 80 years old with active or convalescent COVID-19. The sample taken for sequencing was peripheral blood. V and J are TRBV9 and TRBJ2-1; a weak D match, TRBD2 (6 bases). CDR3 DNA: TGTGCCAGCAGCGGCCTAATGGAGGGCACCTACAATGAGCAGTTCTTC. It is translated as CASSGLMEGTYNEQFF. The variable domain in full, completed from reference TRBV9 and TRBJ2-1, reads DSGVTQTPKHLITATGQRVTLRCSPRSGDLSVYWYQQSLDQGLQFLIQYYNGEERAKGNILERFSAQQFPDLHSELNLSSLELGDSALYFCASSGLMEGTYNEQFFGPGTRLTVL.